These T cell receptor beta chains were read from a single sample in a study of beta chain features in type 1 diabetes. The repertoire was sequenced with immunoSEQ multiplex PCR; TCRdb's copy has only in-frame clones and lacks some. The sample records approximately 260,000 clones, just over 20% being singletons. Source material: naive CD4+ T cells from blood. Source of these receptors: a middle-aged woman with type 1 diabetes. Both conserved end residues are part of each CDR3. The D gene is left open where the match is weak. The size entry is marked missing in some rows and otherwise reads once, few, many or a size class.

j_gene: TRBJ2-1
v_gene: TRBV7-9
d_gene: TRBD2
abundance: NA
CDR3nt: TGTGCCAGCAGCTTTGGGACTACCTACAATGAGCAGTTCTTC
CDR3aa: CASSFGTTYNEQFF

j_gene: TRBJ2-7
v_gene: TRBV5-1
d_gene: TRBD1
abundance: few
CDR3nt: TGCGCCAGCAGGCCCGGGACAGGGAGCGAGCAGTACTTC
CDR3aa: CASRPGTGSEQYF

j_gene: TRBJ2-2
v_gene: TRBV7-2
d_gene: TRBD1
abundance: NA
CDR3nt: TGTGCCAGCAGCTTAGGGGACAGGGGGCAGGAGCTGTTTTTT
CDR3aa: CASSLGDRGQELFF

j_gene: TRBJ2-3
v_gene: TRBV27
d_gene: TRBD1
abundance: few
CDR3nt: TGTGCCAGCAGTCCCCGGACAGGGCCAGATACGCAGTATTTT
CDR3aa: CASSPRTGPDTQYF

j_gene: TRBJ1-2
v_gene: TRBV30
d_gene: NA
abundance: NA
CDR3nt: TGTGCCTGGAGTGAGGGGGAGGGTAGGGGTGGCTACACCTTC
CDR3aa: CAWSEGEGRGGYTF

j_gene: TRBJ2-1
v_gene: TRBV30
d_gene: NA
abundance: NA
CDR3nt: TGTGCCTGGAGTGCTACCCTCGGTGAGCAGTTCTTC
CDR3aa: CAWSATLGEQFF

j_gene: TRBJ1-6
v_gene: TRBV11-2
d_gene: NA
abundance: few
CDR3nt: TGTGCCAGCAGCTTAGCGGGGTATTCACCCCTCCACTTT
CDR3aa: CASSLAGYSPLHF

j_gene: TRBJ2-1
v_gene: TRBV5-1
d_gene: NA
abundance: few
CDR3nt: TGCGCCAGCAGTTTGGTAGCGGAGTACAATGAGCAGTTCTTC
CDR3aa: CASSLVAEYNEQFF

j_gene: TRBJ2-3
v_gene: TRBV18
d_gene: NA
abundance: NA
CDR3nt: TGTGCCAGCTCACCTATGGCGGACACAGATACGCAGTATTTT
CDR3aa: CASSPMADTDTQYF

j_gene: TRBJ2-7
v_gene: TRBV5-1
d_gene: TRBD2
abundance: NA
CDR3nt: TGCGCCAGCAGCCCGATAGCGGGTTGGTACGAGCAGTACTTC
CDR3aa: CASSPIAGWYEQYF

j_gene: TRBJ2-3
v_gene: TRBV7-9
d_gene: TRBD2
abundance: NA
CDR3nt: TGTGCCAGCAGCTCGAGACAGCGGGGGAGCACAGATACGCAGTATTTT
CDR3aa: CASSSRQRGSTDTQYF

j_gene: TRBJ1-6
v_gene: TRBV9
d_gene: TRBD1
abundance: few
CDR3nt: TGTGCCAGCAGCGGGACAGGGGAGGATTCACCCCTCCACTTT
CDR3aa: CASSGTGEDSPLHF

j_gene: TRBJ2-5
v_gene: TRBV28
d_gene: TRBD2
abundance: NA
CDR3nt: TGTGCCATTTCGGCAGGCGGGGGGCCCTCCCAGTACTTC
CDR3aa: CAISAGGGPSQYF

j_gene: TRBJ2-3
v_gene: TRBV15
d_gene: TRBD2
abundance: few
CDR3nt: TGTGCCACCAGCAGGGGACTAGCGGGGGCCACAGATACGCAGTATTTT
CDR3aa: CATSRGLAGATDTQYF